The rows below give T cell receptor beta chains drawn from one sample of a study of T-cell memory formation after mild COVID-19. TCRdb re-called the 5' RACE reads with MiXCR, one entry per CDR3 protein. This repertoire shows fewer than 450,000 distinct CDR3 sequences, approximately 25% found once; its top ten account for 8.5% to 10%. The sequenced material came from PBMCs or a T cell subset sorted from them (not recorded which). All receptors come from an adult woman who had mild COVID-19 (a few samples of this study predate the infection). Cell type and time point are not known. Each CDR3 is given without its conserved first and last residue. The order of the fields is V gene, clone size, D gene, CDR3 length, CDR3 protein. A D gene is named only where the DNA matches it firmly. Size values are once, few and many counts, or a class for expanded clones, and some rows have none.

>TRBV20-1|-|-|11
SARRGSVGKLF
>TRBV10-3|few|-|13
AISEATADNSPLH
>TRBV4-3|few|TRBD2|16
ASSQDYPRPGGTGELF
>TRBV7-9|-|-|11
ASSLEGPGELF
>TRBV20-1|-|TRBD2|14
SARGYSGRATDTQY
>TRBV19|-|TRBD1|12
ATRRQGSNQPQH
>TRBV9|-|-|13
ASSVAGEGYTEAF
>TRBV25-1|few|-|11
ASSEPPADTQY
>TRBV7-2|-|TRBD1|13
ASSLAAGGLQPQH
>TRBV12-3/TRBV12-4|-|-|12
ASSTGPRGYGYT
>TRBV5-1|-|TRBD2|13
ASSLTAGFTDTQY
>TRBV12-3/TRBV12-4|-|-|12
ASSLLVGSYGYT
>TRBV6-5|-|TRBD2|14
ASSSPGGKGGNEQY
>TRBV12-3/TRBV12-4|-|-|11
ASATGVLGPQH
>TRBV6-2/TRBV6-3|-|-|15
ASSPLLMGRSSYEQY
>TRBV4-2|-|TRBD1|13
ASSFPGTDNYGYT
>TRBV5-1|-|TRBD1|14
ASSGGQGGVNEKLF
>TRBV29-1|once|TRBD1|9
SVATGDGYT
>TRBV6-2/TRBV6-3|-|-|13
ASSSPGTGNQPQH
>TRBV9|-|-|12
ASSVGKGRTEAF
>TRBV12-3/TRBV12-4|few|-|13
ASAGGAPGDTEAF
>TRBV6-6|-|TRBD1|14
ASSQSRDRGRWGQF
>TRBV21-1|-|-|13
ASSKDRGLNSPLH
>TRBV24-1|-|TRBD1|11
ATRTGLNTEAF
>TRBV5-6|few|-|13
ASSLDPSTGTEAF
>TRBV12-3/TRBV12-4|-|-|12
ASRDQGVNTEAF
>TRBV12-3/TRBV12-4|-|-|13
ASSLELGLNTEAF
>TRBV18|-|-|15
ASSNFGGIVNTGELF
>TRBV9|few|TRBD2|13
ASSGGTSGSHEQY
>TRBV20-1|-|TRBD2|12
SATGTSRADTQY
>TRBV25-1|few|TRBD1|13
ASSEPGQGSYGYT
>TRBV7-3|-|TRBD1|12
ASSLFPDRAAVT
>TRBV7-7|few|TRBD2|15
ASSSELTSGRTGELF
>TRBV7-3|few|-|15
ASRSEGGIRPGCTQY
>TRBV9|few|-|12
ASSTTGSTDTQY
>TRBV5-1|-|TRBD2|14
ASSQTTSGGLREQY
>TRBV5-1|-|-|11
ASSPPYSHEQY
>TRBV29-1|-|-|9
SVGQSYEQY
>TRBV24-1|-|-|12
ATSDFQGGETQY
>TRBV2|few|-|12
ASSDTRDRSTQY